This is a list of T cell receptor beta chains from one sample in a study of blood T cells in healthy people across ages. TCRdb re-analysed the 5' RACE reads in MiXCR, keeping a single row per CDR3 protein. The sample has approximately 730,000 distinct CDR3 sequences; about 53% are singletons. The source material was blood. These receptor sequences come from an elderly man in good health. CDR3s include the opening cysteine and the closing phenylalanine or tryptophan. Fields, in order: J gene, D gene, CDR3 length, V gene, clone size, CDR3 protein. D genes are given only for firm matches. The size field is filled for only some rows; it gives once, few, many or a size class.

.,TRBD1,14,TRBV12-3/TRBV12-4,.,CASSFGQGHYEQYF
TRBJ2-3,TRBD2,17,TRBV7-3,.,CASSLRGGGLGTDTQYF
TRBJ2-3,.,20,TRBV4-2,few,CASSHPDPGNPHFSTDTQYF
TRBJ2-5,.,18,TRBV7-2,.,CASSLSWVGSGVQETQYF
TRBJ2-5,.,11,TRBV29-1,once,CSVVLVNEQYF
.,TRBD1,16,TRBV7-2,few,CASSLAPRTGGGTQYF
TRBJ1-5,.,13,TRBV20-1,.,CSARDPRDARQHF
TRBJ2-7,TRBD1,15,TRBV3-1,few,CASSQSPDRVYEQYF
TRBJ2-1,.,15,TRBV6-2/TRBV6-3,few,CASSDPGLATGEQFF
TRBJ2-1,.,13,TRBV6-2/TRBV6-3,.,CATSTRRYNEQFF
TRBJ2-3,.,13,TRBV25-1,few,CASRGLSTDTQYF
TRBJ1-2,.,13,TRBV2,.,CASNRDAQDGYTF
TRBJ1-1,.,15,TRBV20-1,once,CSARDLGKGNTEAFF
TRBJ1-2,.,15,TRBV4-2,.,CASSERNRDSRGYTF
TRBJ2-5,TRBD1,15,TRBV7-9,.,CASSLWDRDQETQYF
TRBJ2-1,.,15,TRBV20-1,few,CSARGESGPYNEQFF
TRBJ2-5,TRBD2,16,TRBV4-1,.,CASSPEMGLALDEQYF
TRBJ2-7,TRBD1,15,TRBV6-6,.,CASNLDRVRPYEQYF
TRBJ2-2,.,14,TRBV7-2,.,CASSLAGVTGELFF
TRBJ2-7,TRBD2,18,TRBV9,few,CASSPPSGTSGISYEQYF
TRBJ2-1,.,16,TRBV7-9,.,CASGLQDWGVGNEQFF
TRBJ2-7,TRBD2,15,TRBV27,.,CASSFSGTSGYEQYF
TRBJ2-4,TRBD1,18,TRBV2,.,CASSKTGTGGRSSYGQYF
.,.,13,TRBV6-5,.,CASSRGTPCEQYF
.,.,13,TRBV6-2/TRBV6-3,few,CASSYPGAETQYF
TRBJ1-2,.,10,TRBV29-1,few,CSVGNYGYTF
TRBJ1-2,.,12,TRBV5-1,.,CASSPNDDGYTF
TRBJ1-1,.,13,TRBV6-1,once,CASSEKVGREAFF
TRBJ2-1,.,18,TRBV29-1,few,CSVANPKGGYTSYNEQFF
TRBJ2-3,TRBD1,15,TRBV27,.,CASSSPGQGLRYAYF
TRBJ2-5,.,11,TRBV29-1,few,CSVAGTREQYF
TRBJ2-7,TRBD1,12,TRBV6-5,.,CASNHRGREQYF
TRBJ2-1,.,16,TRBV9,.,CASSAQLDIPGNEQFF
TRBJ2-3,TRBD1,15,TRBV28,.,CASSLITGQADTQYF
TRBJ2-1,.,15,TRBV7-9,.,CASSSDPGSYNEQFF
TRBJ2-1,TRBD2,12,TRBV11-3,.,CASSLGWTRLFF
TRBJ2-1,.,12,TRBV20-1,.,CSRQTTYNEQFF
TRBJ2-1,.,14,TRBV24-1,.,CATRGTSNYNEQFF
TRBJ2-4,.,14,TRBV20-1,few,CSARDPGTVNIQYF